This is a list of T cell receptor beta chains from one sample in a study of cytomegalovirus exposure and HLA in healthy donors. The protocol was immunoSEQ multiplex PCR, while the TCRdb copy is restricted to in-frame clones and leaves out a portion. Seen here are 300,000 to 400,000 clones, roughly 86% observed once, and the top ten hold approximately 0.96%. The sequencing sample was made of PBMCs. The source of these receptors is a young man in good health and CMV-seronegative. Each CDR3 is given without its conserved first and last residue. Fields, in order: V gene, CDR3 protein.

v_call: TRBV9; cdr3_aa: ASRAGTGGPETQY
v_call: TRBV10-3; cdr3_aa: AISELAGNSPLH
v_call: TRBV2; cdr3_aa: ASSEGDREEEAF
v_call: TRBV19; cdr3_aa: ASSLDRLQNTEAF
v_call: TRBV2; cdr3_aa: ASRATGIHNTEAF
v_call: TRBV21-1; cdr3_aa: ASSKGTAGDYGYT
v_call: TRBV5-4; cdr3_aa: ASSLGGLAGGFNNEQF
v_call: TRBV6-5; cdr3_aa: ASGAEYYGYT
v_call: TRBV2; cdr3_aa: ASCMTGDSNEQF
v_call: TRBV10-3; cdr3_aa: AIRTGGSETEAF
v_call: TRBV7-9; cdr3_aa: ASSLWTTTNEKLF
v_call: TRBV5-8; cdr3_aa: ASSLGHSNQPQH
v_call: TRBV12-5; cdr3_aa: ASGLVYNYGYT
v_call: TRBV5-6; cdr3_aa: ASSRQGFYEQY
v_call: TRBV12-5; cdr3_aa: ASGLVQPLLAGGLVGEQF
v_call: TRBV5-5; cdr3_aa: ASSLSVREGSNQPQH